A selection of T cell receptor beta chains follows, all from one sample in a study of shared clonotypes between healthy human individuals. Generated by immunoSEQ multiplex PCR, the TCRdb table keeps only in-frame clones and is missing some. The sample holds some 1.5 million clones, 95% to 99% seen once. Sample: naive CD4+ T cells sorted from blood. These receptors were obtained from a man younger than 45 in good health. The CDR3 runs from the conserved cysteine through the conserved F or W. Fields, in order: clone size, J gene, D gene, V gene, CDR3 DNA, CDR3 protein. The D gene is left open where the match is weak. Some rows have no size entry. The others give once, few or many, or a class for an expanded clone.

>.|TRBJ2-7|TRBD2|TRBV4-1
TGCGCCAGCAGCCCGGGGGGGGCCTACGAGCAGTACTTC
CASSPGGAYEQYF
>.|TRBJ2-6|TRBD2|TRBV27
TGTGCCAGCGCTTTTCTCGCGGGAGGCTCTGGGGCCAACGTCCTGACTTTC
CASAFLAGGSGANVLTF
>.|TRBJ2-3|.|TRBV4-2
TGTGCCAGCAGCCAAGATCTTTGGGCTAGCACAGATACGCAGTATTTT
CASSQDLWASTDTQYF
>.|TRBJ1-5|.|TRBV6-1
TGTGCCAGCAGTGAAGCTTTCGGGGGCAATCAGCCCCAGCATTTT
CASSEAFGGNQPQHF
>once|TRBJ2-2|.|TRBV5-5
TGTGCCAGCTCCGTGGGCTGGGCGCGCGGGGAGCTGTTTTTT
CASSVGWARGELFF
>once|TRBJ1-1|TRBD1|TRBV6-5
TGTGCCAGCAGTTTTCTCCCGACAGGGGAAGTCGGTGAAGCTTTCTTT
CASSFLPTGEVGEAFF
>.|TRBJ2-3|.|TRBV20-1
TGCAGTGCGGCGATCACAGATACGCAGTATTTT
CSAAITDTQYF
>.|TRBJ1-1|.|TRBV29-1
TGCAGCGGTGAGGCCATGGGCGGGACGAGGACTGAAGCTTTCTTT
CSGEAMGGTRTEAFF
>.|TRBJ2-3|.|TRBV10-3
TGTGCCATTCTAAGCACAGATACGCAGTATTTT
CAILSTDTQYF
>.|TRBJ2-1|TRBD2|TRBV6-5
TGTGCCAGCAGTTACTCGAGGCTAGCGGGACCGAATGAGCAGTTCTTC
CASSYSRLAGPNEQFF
>.|TRBJ2-7|TRBD2|TRBV5-1
TGCGCCAGCAGCTTGGAACCTGGCGGGAGTAAGAACGAGCAGTACTTC
CASSLEPGGSKNEQYF